This is a list of T cell receptor beta chains from one sample in a study of PD-L1 blockade in urothelial cancer. Some clones are missing from TCRdb's copy, which holds only in-frame ones; the method was immunoSEQ multiplex PCR. The table has about 80,000 clones, around 90% seen once. Sequences were derived from PBMCs, sampled around atezolizumab (anti-PD-L1) treatment. The receptors stem from a woman in her 70s with urothelial cancer. CDR3s include the opening cysteine and the closing phenylalanine or tryptophan. The order of the fields is J gene, D gene, clone size, V gene, CDR3 protein, CDR3 DNA. A D gene is named only where the DNA matches it firmly. Where a row states a size, it is once, few, many or the class of an expanded clone; other rows omit it.

TRBJ2-5 TRBD2 - TRBV19 CASSTWTSKETQYF TGTGCCAGTAGTACTTGGACTAGCAAAGAGACCCAGTACTTC
TRBJ2-3 TRBD1 - TRBV5-5 CASSEPDREIADTQYF TGTGCCAGCAGCGAACCTGACAGGGAGATCGCAGATACGCAGTATTTT
TRBJ1-2 - - TRBV19 CASSIGEPSFYGYTF TGTGCCAGTAGTATCGGGGAACCCTCCTTCTATGGCTACACCTTC
TRBJ1-2 TRBD1 - TRBV27 CASSLWTGLVYGYTF TGTGCCAGCAGTCTCTGGACAGGGCTAGTCTATGGCTACACCTTC
TRBJ2-1 TRBD2 - TRBV6-4 CASSPHFLAGGPYNEQFF TGTGCCAGCAGTCCCCATTTTCTAGCGGGAGGTCCCTACAATGAGCAGTTCTTC
TRBJ1-2 TRBD1 - TRBV6-4 CASRPSWTGEGGYTF TGTGCCAGCAGGCCCTCCTGGACAGGGGAGGGTGGCTACACCTTC
TRBJ2-1 TRBD2 few TRBV10-1 CASSESWGGSYNEQFF TGCGCCAGCAGTGAGTCCTGGGGGGGCTCCTACAATGAGCAGTTCTTC
TRBJ2-5 - few TRBV7-9 CASSFWGDETQYF TGTGCCAGCAGCTTTTGGGGGGATGAGACCCAGTACTTC
TRBJ1-2 TRBD1 - TRBV2 CASSGAGTGGKNYGYTF TGTGCCAGCAGTGGGGCCGGGACAGGGGGCAAGAACTATGGCTACACCTTC
TRBJ2-7 TRBD2 - TRBV4-2 CASSPGLAGYEQYF TGTGCCAGCAGCCCGGGACTAGCGGGTTACGAGCAGTACTTC
TRBJ1-2 - - TRBV19 CASSPTGYSSANYGYTF TGTGCCAGTAGTCCAACAGGGTATAGCTCGGCAAACTATGGCTACACCTTC
TRBJ1-2 TRBD1 - TRBV28 CASRGTGGRWGYTF TGTGCCAGCAGAGGGACAGGGGGAAGATGGGGCTACACCTTC
TRBJ1-5 - - TRBV19 CASSSGVGNQPQHF TGTGCCAGTAGTTCGGGGGTAGGCAATCAGCCCCAGCATTTT
TRBJ1-1 - - TRBV7-9 CASSLYTGGTEAFF TGTGCCAGCAGCCTTTATACAGGCGGCACTGAAGCTTTCTTT
TRBJ1-2 - - TRBV5-1 CASSLVESGGYTF TGCGCCAGCAGCTTGGTCGAGTCCGGTGGCTACACCTTC
TRBJ2-7 - - TRBV9 CASSASGEQYF TGTGCCAGCAGCGCCAGCGGAGAGCAGTACTTC
TRBJ1-3 - - TRBV27 CASRASSGNTIYF TGTGCCAGCAGGGCAAGCTCTGGAAACACCATATATTTT
TRBJ2-6 TRBD2 once TRBV11-3 CASSLAPTSGISGANVLTF TGTGCCAGCAGCTTAGCCCCGACTAGCGGGATATCTGGGGCCAACGTCCTGACTTTC
TRBJ2-3 - - TRBV6-1 CASSLGGSTDTQYF TGTGCCAGCAGCCTAGGAGGTAGCACAGATACGCAGTATTTT
TRBJ1-4 - - TRBV18 CASSGGQSNEKLFF TGTGCCAGCTCAGGAGGACAGAGTAATGAAAAACTGTTTTTT
TRBJ2-5 - - TRBV18 CASSPSGGKTQYF TGTGCCAGCTCACCATCCGGGGGAAAGACCCAGTACTTC
TRBJ2-1 TRBD1 - TRBV19 CASYGQATYNEQFF TGTGCCAGTTACGGACAGGCCACCTACAATGAGCAGTTCTTC
TRBJ1-5 - - TRBV27 CASSLSGVSQPQHF TGTGCCAGCAGTTTATCAGGGGTTAGCCAGCCCCAGCATTTT
TRBJ2-1 - - TRBV7-2 CASRPAGSSYNEQFF TGTGCCAGCAGGCCCGCGGGGAGCTCCTACAATGAGCAGTTCTTC
TRBJ2-5 TRBD1 - TRBV28 CASSSPGQGTETQYF TGTGCCAGCAGTTCCCCGGGACAGGGTACGGAGACCCAGTACTTC
TRBJ1-2 - - TRBV27 CASSPKRGIGYGYTF TGTGCCAGCAGCCCAAAAAGGGGGATTGGCTATGGCTACACCTTC
TRBJ2-5 TRBD2 - TRBV19 CASSPRLAGLETQYF TGTGCCAGTAGTCCACGACTAGCGGGGCTAGAGACCCAGTACTTC
TRBJ2-7 TRBD2 - TRBV7-9 CASSLGGAGEQYF TGTGCCAGCAGCTTAGGTGGAGCGGGGGAGCAGTACTTC
TRBJ1-4 - - TRBV27 CASSFGHLNEKLFF TGTGCCAGCAGTTTCGGACATTTAAATGAAAAACTGTTTTTT
TRBJ2-5 TRBD2 - TRBV30 CAWSFSGEWRTQYF TGTGCCTGGAGTTTTAGCGGGGAATGGAGAACCCAGTACTTC
TRBJ2-2 - - TRBV18 CASSPPGNPGELFF TGTGCCAGCTCACCCCCCGGTAATCCCGGGGAGCTGTTTTTT
TRBJ2-5 TRBD1 - TRBV7-4 CASSLGGGTGGCETQYF TGTGCCAGCAGCTTGGGAGGGGGGACAGGGGGTTGTGAGACCCAGTACTTC
TRBJ1-5 - - TRBV18 CASSPRGVGNQPQHF TGTGCCAGCTCACCACGGGGAGTCGGCAATCAGCCCCAGCATTTT
TRBJ2-1 TRBD1 - TRBV19 CASSSGTGGFSTYNEQFF TGTGCCAGTAGTTCCGGGACAGGGGGCTTCTCAACCTACAATGAGCAGTTCTTC
TRBJ2-1 TRBD2 - TRBV20-1 CSASGGIGQFF TGCAGTGCTAGCGGGGGGATCGGGCAGTTCTTC
TRBJ2-1 TRBD2 - TRBV15 CATSRDYGGGVDEQFF TGTGCCACCAGCAGAGATTATGGCGGGGGGGTCGATGAGCAGTTCTTC
TRBJ2-7 TRBD2 - TRBV28 CATIGRERVYEQYF TGTGCCACCATCGGGCGGGAGAGGGTTTACGAGCAGTACTTC
TRBJ1-2 - - TRBV5-1 CASSPRLSFGYGYTF TGCGCCAGCAGCCCTCGTTTGAGTTTTGGCTATGGCTACACCTTC
TRBJ2-3 - - TRBV5-6 CASSLAWESSTDTQYF TGTGCCAGCAGCTTGGCATGGGAGAGCAGCACAGATACGCAGTATTTT
TRBJ1-2 TRBD1 - TRBV28 CASSPYFRDRGSGYRYGYTF TGTGCCAGCAGTCCGTACTTCCGGGACAGGGGATCGGGGTACCGTTATGGCTACACCTTC
TRBJ2-3 TRBD1 - TRBV11-3 CASSRQGADTQYF TGTGCCAGCAGCCGGCAGGGGGCAGATACGCAGTATTTT
TRBJ2-1 TRBD2 - TRBV9 CASSELAVTNNEQFF TGTGCCAGCAGCGAACTAGCGGTGACAAACAATGAGCAGTTCTTC
TRBJ1-4 - - TRBV5-4 CASSSKGEGTNEKLFF TGTGCCAGCAGCTCCAAGGGGGAGGGGACTAATGAAAAACTGTTTTTT
TRBJ1-5 TRBD1 - TRBV29-1 CSVGDRSSNQPQHF TGCAGCGTTGGGGACAGGAGTAGCAATCAGCCCCAGCATTTT
TRBJ1-1 - - TRBV10-3 CAISPTGQFTEAFF TGTGCCATCAGTCCAACAGGGCAATTCACTGAAGCTTTCTTT
TRBJ1-1 - once TRBV7-9 CASSYSGETEAFF TGTGCCAGCAGTTATTCAGGCGAAACTGAAGCTTTCTTT
TRBJ2-7 - - TRBV5-8 CASSLRTVREQYF TGTGCCAGCAGCCTCCGGACAGTGCGCGAGCAGTACTTC
TRBJ1-5 - - TRBV2 CASSLQGNQPQHF TGTGCCAGCAGCTTACAGGGCAATCAGCCCCAGCATTTT
TRBJ2-7 TRBD1 - TRBV6-5 CASSLGGTGDYEQYF TGTGCCAGCAGCCTTGGAGGGACAGGGGACTACGAGCAGTACTTC
TRBJ2-5 - - TRBV6-1 CASSLGQGISETQYF TGTGCCAGCAGTCTTGGGCAGGGTATCTCAGAGACCCAGTACTTC
TRBJ2-2 - - TRBV19 CASTQGAGAGELFF TGTGCCAGTACCCAGGGCGCCGGCGCCGGGGAGCTGTTTTTT
TRBJ2-7 TRBD1 - TRBV7-9 CASSPSGTVYEQYF TGTGCCAGCAGCCCATCCGGGACAGTCTACGAGCAGTACTTC
TRBJ2-3 TRBD2 - TRBV18 CASSLGTSGTTDTQYF TGTGCCAGCTCACTCGGGACTAGCGGAACCACAGATACGCAGTATTTT
TRBJ2-7 TRBD2 - TRBV7-2 CASSLAGGGPYEQYF TGTGCCAGCAGCTTAGCCGGCGGGGGACCCTACGAGCAGTACTTC
TRBJ2-1 - - TRBV28 CASRDSSYNEQFF TGTGCCAGCAGGGACTCCTCCTACAATGAGCAGTTCTTC
TRBJ1-3 - - TRBV2 CASSTVRGNTIYF TGTGCCAGCAGTACAGTTCGTGGAAACACCATATATTTT
TRBJ2-3 TRBD1 - TRBV30 CAWSAPRQGKEDTQYF TGTGCCTGGAGTGCACCCCGACAGGGAAAGGAAGATACGCAGTATTTT
TRBJ1-2 TRBD1 - TRBV7-9 CASSPPGTGGAGRVGYTF TGTGCCAGCAGTCCTCCCGGGACAGGGGGCGCAGGGCGGGTCGGCTACACCTTC
TRBJ1-1 TRBD1 - TRBV6-1 CASSPRTGQDTEAFF TGTGCCAGCAGTCCACGGACAGGGCAAGACACTGAAGCTTTCTTT
TRBJ2-7 TRBD1 - TRBV28 CASSRPPGQGVWGEQYF TGTGCCAGCAGCCGCCCGCCGGGACAGGGGGTATGGGGCGAGCAGTACTTC